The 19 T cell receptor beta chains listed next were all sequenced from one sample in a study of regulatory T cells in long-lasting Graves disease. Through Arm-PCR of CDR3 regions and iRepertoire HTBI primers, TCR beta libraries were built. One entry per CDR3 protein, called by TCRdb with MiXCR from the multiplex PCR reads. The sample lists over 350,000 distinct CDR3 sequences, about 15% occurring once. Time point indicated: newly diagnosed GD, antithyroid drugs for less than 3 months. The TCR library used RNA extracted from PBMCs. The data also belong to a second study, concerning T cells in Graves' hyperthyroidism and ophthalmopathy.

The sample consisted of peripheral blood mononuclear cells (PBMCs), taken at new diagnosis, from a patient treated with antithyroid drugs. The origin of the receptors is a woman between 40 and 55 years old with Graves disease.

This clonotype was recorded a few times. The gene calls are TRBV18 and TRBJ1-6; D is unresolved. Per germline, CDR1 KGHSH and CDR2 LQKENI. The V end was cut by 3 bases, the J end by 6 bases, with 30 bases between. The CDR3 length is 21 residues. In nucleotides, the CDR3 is TGTGCCAGCTCACCGGTTTTGGAACTCCCATGGGCTAAAATGGGTAATTCACCCCTCCACTTT. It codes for CASSPVLELPWAKMGNSPLHF.

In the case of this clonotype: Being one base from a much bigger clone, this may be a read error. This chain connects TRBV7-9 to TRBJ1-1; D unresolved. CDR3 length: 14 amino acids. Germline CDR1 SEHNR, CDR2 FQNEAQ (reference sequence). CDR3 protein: CAGSYYGINTEAFF. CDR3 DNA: TGTGCCGGCAGCTACTACGGGATTAACACTGAAGCTTTCTTT.

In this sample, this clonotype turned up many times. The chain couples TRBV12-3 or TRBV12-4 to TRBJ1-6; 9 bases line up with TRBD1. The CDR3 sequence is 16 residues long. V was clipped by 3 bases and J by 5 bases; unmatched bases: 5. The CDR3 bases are TGTGCCAGCAGTTTTGGGACAGGGATCGATAATTCACCCCTCCACTTT. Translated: CASSFGTGIDNSPLHF.

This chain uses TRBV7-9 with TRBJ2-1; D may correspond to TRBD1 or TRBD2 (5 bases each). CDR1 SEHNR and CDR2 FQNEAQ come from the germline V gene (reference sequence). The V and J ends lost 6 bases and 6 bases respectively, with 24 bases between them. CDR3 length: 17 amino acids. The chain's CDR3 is CASRPGIGTRYGNEQFF. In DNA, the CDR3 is TGTGCCAGCAGGCCCGGTATTGGGACGCGGTATGGCAATGAGCAGTTCTTC.

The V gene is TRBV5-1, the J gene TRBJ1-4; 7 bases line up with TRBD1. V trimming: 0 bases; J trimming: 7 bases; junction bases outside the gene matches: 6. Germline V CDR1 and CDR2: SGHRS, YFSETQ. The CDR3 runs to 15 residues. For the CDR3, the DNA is TGCGCCAGCAGCTTGGAGGCCAGGGGGTCTGAAAAACTGTTTTTT. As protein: CASSLEARGSEKLFF.

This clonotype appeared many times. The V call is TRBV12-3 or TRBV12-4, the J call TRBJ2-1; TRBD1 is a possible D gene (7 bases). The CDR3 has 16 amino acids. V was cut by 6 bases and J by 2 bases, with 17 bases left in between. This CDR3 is CASSPGGTDTYNEQFF. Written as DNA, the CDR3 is TGTGCCAGCAGCCCAGGGGGGACAGATACCTACAATGAGCAGTTCTTC.

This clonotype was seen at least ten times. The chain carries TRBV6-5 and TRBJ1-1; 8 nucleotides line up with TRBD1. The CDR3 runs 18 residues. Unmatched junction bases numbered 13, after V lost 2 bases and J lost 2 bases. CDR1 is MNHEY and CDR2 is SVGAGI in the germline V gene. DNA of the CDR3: TGTGCCAGCAGTTACACCCTCGGTGGGACAGGCGATAACACTGAAGCTTTCTTT. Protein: CASSYTLGGTGDNTEAFF.

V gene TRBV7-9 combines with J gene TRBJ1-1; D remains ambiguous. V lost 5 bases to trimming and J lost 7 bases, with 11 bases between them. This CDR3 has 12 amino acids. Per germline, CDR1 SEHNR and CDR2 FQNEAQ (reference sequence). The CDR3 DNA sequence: TGTGCCAGCAGCCACCCGGGCGGTGAAGCTTTCTTT. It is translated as CASSHPGGEAFF.

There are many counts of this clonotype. Written as DNA, the CDR3 is TGTGCCAGTAGTCCCATTTTCGAGCGGGAAACAGATACGCAGTATTTT. Protein: CASSPIFERETDTQYF. V is TRBV19 and J is TRBJ2-3, with 7 bases fitting TRBD2. CDR1 LNHDA and CDR2 SQIVND come from the germline V gene (reference sequence). V dropped 5 bases and J dropped 3; count of bases not matched to a gene: 11. CDR3 length: 16 amino acids.

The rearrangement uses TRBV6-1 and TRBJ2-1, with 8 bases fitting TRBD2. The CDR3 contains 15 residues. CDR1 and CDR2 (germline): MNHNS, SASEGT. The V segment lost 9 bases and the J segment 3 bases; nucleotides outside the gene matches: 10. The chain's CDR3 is CASRKAGEYYNEQFF. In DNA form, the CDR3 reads TGTGCCAGTCGTAAAGCGGGAGAGTACTACAATGAGCAGTTCTTC.

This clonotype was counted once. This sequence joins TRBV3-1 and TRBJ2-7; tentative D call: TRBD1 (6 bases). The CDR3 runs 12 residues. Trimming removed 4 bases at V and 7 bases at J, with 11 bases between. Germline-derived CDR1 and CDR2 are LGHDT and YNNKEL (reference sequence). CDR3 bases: TGTGCCAGCAGCCGGGGGCCGGGAGAGCAGTACTTC. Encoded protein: CASSRGPGEQYF.

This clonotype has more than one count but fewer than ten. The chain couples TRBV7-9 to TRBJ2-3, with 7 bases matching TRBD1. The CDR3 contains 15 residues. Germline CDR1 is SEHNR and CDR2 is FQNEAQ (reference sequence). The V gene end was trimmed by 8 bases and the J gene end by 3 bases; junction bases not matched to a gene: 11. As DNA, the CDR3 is TGTGCCAGCCTAGGCACACAGGGGTGGACAGATACGCAGTATTTT. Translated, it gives CASLGTQGWTDTQYF.

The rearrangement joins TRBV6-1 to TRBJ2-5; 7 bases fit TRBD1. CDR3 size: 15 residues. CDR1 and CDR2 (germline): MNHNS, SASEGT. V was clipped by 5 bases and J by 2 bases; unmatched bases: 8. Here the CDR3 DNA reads TGTGCCAGCAGTCCTTCGGGACAGTTGCAAGAGACCCAGTACTTC. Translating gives CASSPSGQLQETQYF.

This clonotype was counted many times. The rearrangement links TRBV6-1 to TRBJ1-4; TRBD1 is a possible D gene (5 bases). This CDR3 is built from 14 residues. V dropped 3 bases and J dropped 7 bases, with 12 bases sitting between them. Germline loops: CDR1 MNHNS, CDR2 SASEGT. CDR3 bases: TGTGCCAGCAGTGATTTGGGGACGGTTGAAAAACTGTTTTTT. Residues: CASSDLGTVEKLFF.

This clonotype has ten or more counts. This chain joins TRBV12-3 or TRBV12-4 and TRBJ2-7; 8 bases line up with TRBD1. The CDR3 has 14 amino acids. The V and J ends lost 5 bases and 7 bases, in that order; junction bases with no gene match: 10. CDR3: CASSRGQGASEQYF. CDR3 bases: TGTGCCAGCAGTAGGGGCCAGGGGGCGAGTGAGCAGTACTTC.

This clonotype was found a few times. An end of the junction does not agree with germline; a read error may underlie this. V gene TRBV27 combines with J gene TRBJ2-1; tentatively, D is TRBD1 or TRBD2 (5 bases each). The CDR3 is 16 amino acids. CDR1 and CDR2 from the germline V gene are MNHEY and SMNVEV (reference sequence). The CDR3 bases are TGTGCCAGCCGTTTGATGGGACCTACCTCCTACAATGAGCAGTTCTTC. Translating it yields CASRLMGPTSYNEQFF.

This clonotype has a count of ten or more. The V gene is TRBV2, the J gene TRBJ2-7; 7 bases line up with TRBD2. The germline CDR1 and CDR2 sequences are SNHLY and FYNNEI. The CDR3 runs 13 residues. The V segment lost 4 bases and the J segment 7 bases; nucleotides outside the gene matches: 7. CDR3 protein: CASSGGPAGEQYF. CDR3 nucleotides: TGTGCCAGCAGTGGGGGACCAGCGGGGGAGCAGTACTTC.

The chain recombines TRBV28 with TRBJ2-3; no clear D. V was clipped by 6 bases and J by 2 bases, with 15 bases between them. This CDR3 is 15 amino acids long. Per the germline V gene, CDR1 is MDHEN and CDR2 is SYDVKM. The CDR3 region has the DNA TGTGCCAGCAGATCTGTACCGGGCCCCACAGATACGCAGTATTTT. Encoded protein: CASRSVPGPTDTQYF.

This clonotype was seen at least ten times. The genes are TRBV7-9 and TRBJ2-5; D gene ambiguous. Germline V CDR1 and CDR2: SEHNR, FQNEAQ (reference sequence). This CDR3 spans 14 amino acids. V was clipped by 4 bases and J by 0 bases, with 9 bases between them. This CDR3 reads CASSSRAHQETQYF. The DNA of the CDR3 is TGTGCCAGCAGCTCCCGGGCCCACCAAGAGACCCAGTACTTC. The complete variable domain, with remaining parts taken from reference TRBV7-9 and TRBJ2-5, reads DTGVSQNPRHKITKRGQNVTFRCDPISEHNRLYWYRQTLGQGPEFLTYFQNEAQLEKSRLLSDRFSAERPKGSFSTLEIQRTEQGDSAMYLCASSSRAHQETQYFGPGTRLLVL.